What follows is one T cell receptor beta chain and its context. These data originate in a study of T cells in Graves' hyperthyroidism and ophthalmopathy. Background on the study: At the time of initial diagnosis and before any treatment, peripheral blood was collected.

What was amplified from RNA transcripts were TCR beta CDR3 regions. HTBI primers were employed in a first-round RT-PCR of the TCR CDR3. TCRdb reanalysed the multiplex PCR reads using MiXCR and keeps one entry per CDR3 protein. The repertoire consists of 800,000 or so distinct CDR3 sequences, with over 35% occurring once and the leading ten covering approximately 10%. The CDR3 has 12 amino acids. V gave up 1 base and J gave up 7 bases, with 11 bases separating them. Germline V CDR1 and CDR2: DFQATT, SNEGSKA (reference sequence). The sequence came from a man between 18 and 29 years old with Graves' hyperthyroidism. The rearrangement uses TRBV20-1 and TRBJ2-7; no reliable D call. Sequencing input: blood. The CDR3 DNA follows: TGCAGTGCTAGAGCCCTGCCCGTAGAGCAGTACTTC. It yields the protein CSARALPVEQYF.